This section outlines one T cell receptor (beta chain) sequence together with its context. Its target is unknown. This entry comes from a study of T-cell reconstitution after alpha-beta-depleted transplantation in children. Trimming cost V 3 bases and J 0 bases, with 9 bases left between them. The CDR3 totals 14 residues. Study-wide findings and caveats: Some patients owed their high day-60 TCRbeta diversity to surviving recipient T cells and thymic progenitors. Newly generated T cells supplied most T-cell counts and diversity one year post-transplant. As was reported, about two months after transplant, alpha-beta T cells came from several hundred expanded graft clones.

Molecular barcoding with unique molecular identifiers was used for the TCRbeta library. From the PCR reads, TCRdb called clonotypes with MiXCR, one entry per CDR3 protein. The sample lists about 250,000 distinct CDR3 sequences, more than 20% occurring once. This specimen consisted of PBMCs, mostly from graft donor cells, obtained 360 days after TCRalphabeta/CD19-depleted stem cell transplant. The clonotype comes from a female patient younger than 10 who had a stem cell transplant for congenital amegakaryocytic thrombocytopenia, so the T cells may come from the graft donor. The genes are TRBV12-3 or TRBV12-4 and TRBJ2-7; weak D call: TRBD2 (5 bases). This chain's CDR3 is CASSLRVSSYEQYF. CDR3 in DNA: TGTGCCAGCAGTTTGCGGGTTTCCTCCTACGAGCAGTACTTC.